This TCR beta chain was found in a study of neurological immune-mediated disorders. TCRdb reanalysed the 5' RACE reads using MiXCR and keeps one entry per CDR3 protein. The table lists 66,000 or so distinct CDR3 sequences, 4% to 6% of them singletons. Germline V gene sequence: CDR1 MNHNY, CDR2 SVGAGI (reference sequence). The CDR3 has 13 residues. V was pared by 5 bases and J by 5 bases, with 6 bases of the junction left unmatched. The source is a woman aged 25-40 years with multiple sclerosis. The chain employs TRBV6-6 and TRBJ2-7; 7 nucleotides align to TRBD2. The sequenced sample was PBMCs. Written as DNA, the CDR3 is TGTGCCAGCAGTCCTAGGGACTATAACGAGCAGTACTTC. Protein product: CASSPRDYNEQYF.